These 29 T cell receptor beta chains originate from one sample sequenced in a study of molecular identifiers for immune sequencing clone quantification. TCRdb redid the calling of the PCR reads with MiXCR, one entry per CDR3 protein. Of approximately 90,000 distinct CDR3 sequences listed, 20% to 30% were seen once; the top ten hold 0.85% to 1%. Material: naive CD8+ T cells from blood, with Jurkat cell RNA spiked in. The sample's subset: FACS-sorted CD8+CD4-CCR7+CD45RA+ naive T cells. These receptors all come from a human donor in good health. Some libraries in this study had Jurkat cell RNA spiked in.

Remarks on this clonotype: A single base separates this from a much larger clone, so it may be a read error. The V and J genes are TRBV7-2 and TRBJ2-1; D tentatively reads TRBD1 or TRBD2 (5 bases each). V was clipped by 2 bases and J by 9 bases, with 14 bases between them. This CDR3 spans 14 amino acids. The germline V gene has CDR1 SGHTA and CDR2 FQGNSA. CDR3 DNA sequence: TGTGCCAGCAGCTTACCGGGACGCTTCAGTGAGCAGTTCTTC. Its protein is CASSLPGRFSEQFF.

This clonotype was found many times. The chain uses TRBV4-3 and TRBJ2-1; 10 bases map to TRBD2. After removal of 0 bases from V and 4 bases from J, the junction contained 9 bases not matched to a gene. The length of the CDR3 is 18 residues. Per germline, CDR1 LGHNA and CDR2 YSLEER. The chain's CDR3 is CASSQDPAGGLIYNEQFF. CDR3 coding DNA: TGCGCCAGCAGCCAAGATCCAGCGGGGGGGTTGATATACAATGAGCAGTTCTTC.

Concerning this clonotype: An end of the junction differs from the germline gene, which may be a read error. V gene TRBV6-2 or TRBV6-3 combines with J gene TRBJ1-1; TRBD1 matches at 7 bases. From germline, CDR1 is MNHEY and CDR2 SVGEGT. The CDR3 totals 15 residues. Here the CDR3 DNA reads TGTGCCAGCAGTTACCCCGCAGGGGGTAACACTGATGCTTTCTTT. Amino acids: CASSYPAGGNTDAFF.

J is TRBJ2-5 and V is TRBV3-1; D call uncertain. In germline, CDR1 is LGHDT, CDR2 YNNKEL (reference sequence). This CDR3 is built from 16 residues. The ends were cut back, 1 base at V and 1 base at J, with 13 bases in the middle. CDR3 sequence reads: CASSQGEGTLQETQYF. CDR3 DNA sequence: TGTGCCAGCAGCCAAGGGGAAGGCACACTCCAAGAGACCCAGTACTTC.

Notes on this clonotype: In this CDR3 the conserved last residue, phenylalanine or tryptophan, is missing, so a read error is likely. The chain recombines TRBV2 with TRBJ1-4; D is uncertain. Germline V gene sequence: CDR1 SNHLY, CDR2 FYNNEI. The CDR3 has 15 residues. V was trimmed by 4 bases and J by 0 bases, leaving 9 bases between them. Here the CDR3 DNA reads TGTGCCAGCAGTGTAGGAACAGCAACTAATGAAAAACTGTTTCTT. Protein: CASSVGTATNEKLFL.

This clonotype was detected ten times or more. The rearrangement links TRBV12-3 or TRBV12-4 to TRBJ2-3; 8 bases fit TRBD1. Losses at the gene ends were 4 bases for V and 5 bases for J; bases not matched to a gene: 8. This CDR3 has 15 residues. The CDR3: CASSYFQGAGDTQYF. CDR3 coding DNA: TGTGCCAGCAGTTATTTTCAGGGGGCTGGAGATACGCAGTATTTT.

This clonotype has at least ten counts. The rearrangement joins TRBV5-8 to TRBJ1-6; D is uncertain. V lost 6 bases to trimming and J lost 7 bases, with 11 bases between them. Germline values: CDR1 SGHTS, CDR2 YDEGEE. This CDR3 has 13 amino acids. Here the CDR3 reads CASKVRGNSPLHF. DNA for the CDR3: TGTGCCAGCAAAGTACGCGGCAATTCACCCCTCCACTTT.

This chain links TRBV20-1 with TRBJ2-7, with D perhaps given as TRBD1 or TRBD2 (5 bases each). Trimming took off 3 bases at V and 0 bases at J, with 9 bases between the two ends. Germline CDR1 DFQATT, CDR2 SNEGSKA (reference sequence). The CDR3 length is 13 residues. The CDR3 DNA reads as TGCAGTGCTAGGAGGGGCAGCTCCTACGAGCAGTACTTC. Protein product: CSARRGSSYEQYF.

In the case of this clonotype: With a much larger clone just one base away, this may be a read error. This sequence joins TRBV2 and TRBJ2-3, with 9 bases aligning to TRBD2. CDR1 is SNHLY and CDR2 is FYNNEI in the germline V gene. This CDR3 contains 13 residues. Germline trimming cut 9 bases from V and 8 bases from J; bases unmatched to any gene: 9. CDR3 in DNA: TGTGCCAGTTTTAGCGGGGGTGAAGCTACGCAGTATTTT. Protein: CASFSGGEATQYF.

This clonotype was picked up a small number of times. The V and J genes are TRBV12-3 or TRBV12-4 and TRBJ2-2; tentatively, D is TRBD2 (5 bases). The CDR3 length is 14 residues. V lost 5 bases and J lost 3, with 10 bases in between. The CDR3 is CASSKDSDTGELFF. The CDR3 bases are TGTGCCAGCAGTAAAGATAGCGACACCGGGGAGCTGTTTTTT.

This clonotype was picked up many times. The CDR3 reads CSASDWGHNSPLHF. CDR3 nucleotides: TGCAGTGCTAGTGATTGGGGGCATAATTCACCCCTCCACTTT. The chain carries TRBV20-1 and TRBJ1-6, with D maybe TRBD1 (6 bases). Germline-derived CDR1 and CDR2 are DFQATT and SNEGSKA (reference sequence). Between the trimmed V and J ends, which lost 3 bases and 5 bases, there was a span of 11 bases. There are 14 residues in the CDR3.

In the case of this clonotype: A much larger clone sits a single nucleotide away, making a read error possible. This chain links TRBV7-9 with TRBJ2-2; 8 nucleotides align to TRBD1. Germline values: CDR1 SEHNR, CDR2 FQNEAQ (reference sequence). This CDR3 spans 17 amino acids. In DNA, the CDR3 is TGTGCCAGCAGCCCCCCCAGGGGGCAGGGAAACACCGGGGTGCTGTTTTTT. It codes for CASSPPRGQGNTGVLFF.

This clonotype has at least ten counts. The rearrangement links TRBV13 to TRBJ2-3; D call uncertain. Trimming took off 5 bases at V and 2 bases at J, with 5 bases between the two ends. CDR3 size: 12 residues. The germline CDR1 and CDR2 sequences are PRHDT and FYEKMQ (reference sequence). The CDR3 is CASSPYTDTQYF. The DNA of the CDR3 is TGTGCCAGCAGCCCTTACACAGATACGCAGTATTTT.

The chain links TRBV6-2 or TRBV6-3 to TRBJ2-1, with D unresolved. The CDR3 sequence is 15 residues long. Trimming took off 5 bases at V and 0 bases at J, with 11 bases between the two ends. CDR1 is MNHEY, CDR2 SVGEGT, per germline. CDR3 amino acids: CASSTVESSYNEQFF. The CDR3, as DNA: TGTGCCAGCAGTACGGTAGAAAGCTCCTACAATGAGCAGTTCTTC.

The chain joins TRBV4-1 to TRBJ2-7; D call uncertain. Trimming shortened V by 0 bases and J by 0 bases, and 12 bases separated the two germline ends. Germline V gene lookup returns CDR1 MGHRA and CDR2 YSYEKL. This CDR3 has 16 residues. The CDR3 protein is CASSQDQTDFSYEQYF. CDR3 DNA sequence: TGCGCCAGCAGCCAAGATCAGACGGATTTCTCCTACGAGCAGTACTTC.

This clonotype was seen repeatedly, ten times or more. The chain couples TRBV7-9 to TRBJ2-3; 10 positions agree with TRBD2. Unmatched junction bases numbered 5, after V lost 5 bases and J lost 3 bases. Germline CDR1 and CDR2: SEHNR and FQNEAQ (reference sequence). The CDR3 length is 15 residues. The chain's CDR3 is CASSQGLAVTDTQYF. CDR3 bases: TGTGCCAGCAGCCAAGGACTAGCGGTGACAGATACGCAGTATTTT.

At least ten counts were recorded for this clonotype. The chain uses TRBV7-9 and TRBJ2-3, with TRBD2 matching over 14 bases. V was pared by 2 bases and J by 4 bases, with 17 bases of the junction left unmatched. CDR1 SEHNR and CDR2 FQNEAQ come from the germline V gene (reference sequence). The CDR3 runs to 21 residues. The CDR3 nucleotides read TGTGCCAGCAGCTTATTTCACTGGGACAGACTAGCGGGAGGGCCTTCAGATACGCAGTATTTT. It yields the protein CASSLFHWDRLAGGPSDTQYF. The variable domain in full, completed from reference TRBV7-9 and TRBJ2-3, reads DTGVSQNPRHKITKRGQNVTFRCDPISEHNRLYWYRQTLGQGPEFLTYFQNEAQLEKSRLLSDRFSAERPKGSFSTLEIQRTEQGDSAMYLCASSLFHWDRLAGGPSDTQYFGPGTRLTVL.

On this clonotype: Since a much larger clone is just one base distant, this may be a read error. The V and J genes are TRBV14 and TRBJ2-3, with 8 nucleotides matching TRBD2. The CDR3 spans 16 residues. CDR1 is SGHDN, CDR2 FVKESK, per germline. CDR3 in DNA: TGTGCCAGCAGCCTATGGTCCGGGACTAGGTCAGATATGCAGTATTTT. It encodes CASSLWSGTRSDMQYF.

This clonotype was seen repeatedly, ten times or more. This chain uses TRBV7-9 with TRBJ2-2, with TRBD2 as a possible D gene (6 bases). The ends were cut back, 9 bases at V and 4 bases at J, with 12 bases in the middle. The germline V gene encodes CDR1 SEHNR and CDR2 FQNEAQ (reference sequence). This CDR3 is built from 13 residues. In DNA form, the CDR3 reads TGTGCCAGTAAAGCGGGCCCCACCGGGGAGCTGTTTTTT. This codes for CASKAGPTGELFF.

V gene TRBV9 combines with J gene TRBJ2-7; maybe TRBD1 (5 bases). V was pared by 1 base and J by 6 bases, with 17 bases between. Germline V gene data show CDR1 as SGDLS and CDR2 as YYNGEE. This CDR3 has 15 residues. This chain's CDR3 is CASSVTGQGVSEQYF. CDR3 nucleotide sequence: TGTGCCAGCAGCGTAACTGGGCAGGGTGTCTCCGAGCAGTACTTC.

The rearrangement uses TRBV4-2 and TRBJ2-7; D is unclear. Germline-derived CDR1 and CDR2 are LGHNA and YNFKEQ. This CDR3 contains 17 residues. Trimming left V 2 bases short and J 1 base short, with 18 bases between. In DNA, the CDR3 is TGTGCCAGCAGCCAAACTTCCAGGCAGCTCGGGTCCTACGAGCAGTACTTC. Amino acids: CASSQTSRQLGSYEQYF.

This clonotype was observed at least ten times. The chain employs TRBV18 and TRBJ2-5; D possibly matches TRBD1 or TRBD2 (5 bases each). V was trimmed by 3 bases and J by 5 bases, leaving 19 bases between them. CDR1 KGHSH and CDR2 LQKENI come from the germline V gene. CDR3 length equals 16 residues. CDR3 amino acids: CASSPGRVPELETQYF. The CDR3 nucleotides read TGTGCCAGCTCACCGGGGCGGGTCCCCGAATTGGAGACCCAGTACTTC.

In its sample, this clonotype was seen a few times. Its ends do not fully match the called genes, so a read error is possible. The chain links TRBV28 to TRBJ2-5; possible D gene TRBD1, 8 bases. The CDR3 is made up of 16 amino acids. Germline lookup yields CDR1 MDHEN and CDR2 SYDVKM. CDR3 nucleotides: TGTGCCAGCAGTTACACAGGGGGGGCCGTTCAAGGGACCCAGTACTTC. Translating it yields CASSYTGGAVQGTQYF. The complete variable domain, with remaining parts taken from reference TRBV28 and TRBJ2-5, reads DVKVTQSSRYLVKRTGEKVFLECVQDMDHENMFWYRQDPGLGLRLIYFSYDVKMKEKGDIPEGYSVSREKKERFSLILESASTNQTSMYLCASSYTGGAVQGTQYFGPGTRLLVL.

This clonotype was counted ten times or more. This sequence joins TRBV6-2 or TRBV6-3 and TRBJ1-3; no firm D call. Trimming cost V 6 bases and J 0 bases, with 9 bases left between them. The length of the CDR3 is 14 residues. The germline gives CDR1 MNHEY, CDR2 SVGEGT. Here the CDR3 reads CASRYLTSGNTIYF. CDR3 DNA sequence: TGTGCCAGCAGATATCTAACCTCTGGAAACACCATATATTTT.

This clonotype has at least ten counts. The chain employs TRBV13 and TRBJ2-6; D is possibly TRBD1 (6 bases). This CDR3 is 15 amino acids long. From germline, CDR1 is PRHDT and CDR2 FYEKMQ (reference sequence). V gave up 5 bases and J gave up 1 base, with 9 bases separating them. CDR3 sequence reads: CASSGTGSGANVLTF. CDR3 in DNA: TGTGCCAGCAGCGGAACAGGGTCTGGGGCCAACGTCCTGACTTTC.

In its sample, this clonotype was seen a few times. The missing conserved phenylalanine or tryptophan at the end of this CDR3 makes a read error likely. No DNA is shown, since the ends of the CDR3 on it are uncertain; the CDR3 is the one TCRdb lists. The J gene is TRBJ1-2, the V gene TRBV27. The CDR3 length is 15 residues, termini included. Germline CDR1 and CDR2: MNHEY and SMNVEV (reference sequence). Here the CDR3 reads CASSLSSGGNYGYIS.

To note about this clonotype: A much larger clonotype is one base distant, so this may be a read error. V usage is TRBV6-2 or TRBV6-3 and J usage is TRBJ2-1; D not resolved. This CDR3 is built from 16 residues. Trimming removed 6 bases at V and 2 bases at J, with 17 bases between. Looked up from germline, CDR1 is MNHEY and CDR2 is SVGEGT. CDR3 region: CASRITRAATYNEQFF. Here the CDR3 DNA reads TGTGCCAGCAGGATTACAAGGGCTGCGACCTACAATGAGCAGTTCTTC.

Regarding this clonotype: Given the absence of the conserved phenylalanine or tryptophan at the CDR3 end, a read error is likely. The gene calls are TRBV7-9 and TRBJ2-3; TRBD1 aligns across 10 bases. Germline V lookup: CDR1 SEHNR, CDR2 FQNEAQ (reference sequence). There are 15 residues in the CDR3. This chain's CDR3 is CARSLTGGVADTQYI. Written as DNA, the CDR3 is TGTGCCCGCAGCCTGACAGGGGGCGTCGCAGATACGCAGTATATT.

This clonotype was counted ten times or more. This chain links TRBV7-2 with TRBJ2-1; TRBD2 aligns across 11 bases. The CDR3 consists of 15 residues. The J segment lost 7 bases and the V segment lost 3 bases, leaving 5 bases of the junction unmatched. Germline V gene sequence: CDR1 SGHTA, CDR2 FQGNSA. DNA for the CDR3: TGTGCCAGCAGCTTGACCGGACTAGCGGGTAATGAGCAGTTCTTC. Residues: CASSLTGLAGNEQFF.